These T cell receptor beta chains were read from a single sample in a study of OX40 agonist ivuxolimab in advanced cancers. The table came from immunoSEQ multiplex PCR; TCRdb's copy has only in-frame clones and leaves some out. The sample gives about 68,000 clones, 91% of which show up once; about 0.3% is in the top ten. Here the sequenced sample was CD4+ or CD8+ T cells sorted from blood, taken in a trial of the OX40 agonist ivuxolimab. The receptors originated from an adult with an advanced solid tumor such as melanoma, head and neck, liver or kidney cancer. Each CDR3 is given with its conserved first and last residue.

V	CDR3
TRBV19	CASSIQGVNTEAFF
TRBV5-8	CASSLFAGGETQYF
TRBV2	CASSSDRGNTEAFF
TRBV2	CATRRDQLENRRSDF
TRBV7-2	CASRDPRGWESYNEQFF
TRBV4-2	CASSLGSSEQETQYF
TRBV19	CASRLAGGTYNEQFF
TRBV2	CASRSRGSVGAFF
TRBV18	CASSPRQTNEKLFF
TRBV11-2	CASSLFLRPNTGELFF
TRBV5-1	CASSLGLAGALAYEQYF
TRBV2	CASQGWGQYNEQFF
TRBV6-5	CASTSPRDSQETQYF
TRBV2	CASSEAGGPRETQYF
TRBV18	CASSPGTGGSTDTQYF
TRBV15	CATSLAGGFTDTQYF
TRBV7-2	CASSLATSGYNEQFF
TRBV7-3	CASSRRGGEETQYF
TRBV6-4	CASSDFVSGANVLTF
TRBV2	CASSDSGRWVADTQYF
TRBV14	CASSQWQYYGYTF
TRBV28	CASKGAETYEQYF
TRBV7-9	CASTVNSGNTIYF
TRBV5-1	CASSLMAGGPNEQFF
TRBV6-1	CASSEAYGGAKGGYTF
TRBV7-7	CASSLGRQGRETQYF
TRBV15	CATSDGASGTTGELFF
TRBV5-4	CASSLVGSSSYEQYF
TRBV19	CASSPTDRGHTGELFF
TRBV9	CASSPSVGYNEQFF
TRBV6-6	CASTKGGRFEDTQYF
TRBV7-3	CASSLIGQAYEQYF
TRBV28	CASRAAGLAAYEQYF
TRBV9	CASSTSGLAGIGTGELFF
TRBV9	CASSVGGEGTEAFF
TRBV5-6	CASSLISGQGNEKLFF
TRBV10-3	CAISARDRVRGYTF
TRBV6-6	CASSYTRTADTQYF
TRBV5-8	CASSLARPEAFF
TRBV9	CASSVDPLGGNYGYTF
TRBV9	CASSVGTGHYEQYF
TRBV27	CASRHNSGRFYNEQFF
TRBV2	CASSATWTSGTPYEQYF
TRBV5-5	CASSVEAKYTEAFF
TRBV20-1	CSTGPGDTQYF
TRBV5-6	CASSFRGVQSTYNEQFF